Below, 20 T cell receptor beta chains from the same sample are listed, as sequenced in a study of low-dose radiotherapy and immunotherapy resistance in tumors. TRAV- and TRBV-specific primers, spanning alpha and beta chains, primed first-strand cDNA. PCR amplification of the TCRs was performed with Phusion for 20 PCR cycles, and it relied on a constant-region primer together with a V-primer adapter. Each CDR3 protein is one row after TCRdb ran MiXCR on the reads. This sample has about 30,000 distinct CDR3 sequences, with about 49% found just once. Time point defined: after trial treatment. Sample treatment: LDRT plus nivolumab, ipilimumab, low-dose cyclophosphamide and aspirin (RACIN trial). Material: PBMCs, obtained after low-dose radiotherapy plus immunotherapy. These receptors all come from a male donor with gallbladder cancer.

This clonotype was seen just once. V is TRBV27 and J is TRBJ2-2; D unclear. Germline loops: CDR1 MNHEY, CDR2 SMNVEV (reference sequence). Trimming took 0 bases from V and 8 from J, leaving 13 bases between them. CDR3 length equals 15 residues. CDR3 residues: CASSLSRSSLGELFF. The CDR3 DNA is TGTGCCAGCAGTTTATCGAGGTCCAGTCTGGGGGAGCTGTTTTTT.

This clonotype was picked up one time. V is TRBV19 and J is TRBJ2-7, with a tentative D call TRBD1 (5 bases). This CDR3 has 13 residues. Trimming left V 3 bases short and J 3 bases short, with 9 bases between. Germline CDR1 reads LNHDA; CDR2 reads SQIVND (reference sequence). CDR3 region: CASSIGQGYEQYF. The CDR3 DNA is TGTGCCAGTAGTATTGGTCAGGGCTACGAGCAGTACTTC. Supplemented by reference TRBV19 and TRBJ2-7, the full variable domain reads DGGITQSPKYLFRKEGQNVTLSCEQNLNHDAMYWYRQDPGQGLRLIYYSQIVNDFQKGDIAEGYSVSREKKESFPLTVTSAQKNPTAFYLCASSIGQGYEQYFGPGTRLTVT.

V usage is TRBV2 and J usage is TRBJ2-3; tentatively, D is TRBD2 (6 bases). Germline values: CDR1 SNHLY, CDR2 FYNNEI. The CDR3 totals 15 residues. V shed 3 bases and J shed 1 base, with 11 bases lying between them. Here the CDR3 DNA reads TGTGCCAGCAGTGACAGGCGGGGCCGCACAGATACGCAGTATTTT. Translating gives CASSDRRGRTDTQYF.

This clonotype was recorded only once. A much larger clone differs from this one at a single base, so this may be a read error. CDR3 sequence reads: CASTMNTEAFF. Here the CDR3 DNA reads TGTGCCAGCACCATGAACACTGAAGCTTTCTTT. This chain links TRBV2 with TRBJ1-1, with D hard to call. The germline V gene encodes CDR1 SNHLY and CDR2 FYNNEI. This CDR3 is 11 amino acids long. Trimming took 7 bases from V and 0 from J, leaving 3 bases between them. The entire variable domain, with the rest obtained from reference TRBV2 and TRBJ1-1, is as follows: EPEVTQTPSHQVTQMGQEVILRCVPISNHLYFYWYRQILGQKVEFLVSFYNNEISEKSEIFDDQFSVERPDGSNFTLKIRSTKLEDSAMYFCASTMNTEAFFGQGTRLTVV.

The gene calls are TRBV29-1 and TRBJ2-1, with unresolved D. From germline, CDR1 is SQVTM and CDR2 ANQGSEA. With 2 bases removed from V and 4 bases from J, the gap between germline ends came to 9 bases. The CDR3 spans 13 residues. The CDR3 DNA reads as TGCAGCGTTGAAATCGGGCTATACAATGAGCAGTTCTTC. Residues: CSVEIGLYNEQFF.

The table lists this clonotype with many counts. The chain has TRBV7-2 and TRBJ2-1, with 8 bases aligning to TRBD2. The CDR3 spans 17 residues. Trimming removed 1 base from V and 4 bases from J; junction bases left unmatched: 9. CDR1 is SGHTA and CDR2 is FQGNSA in the germline V gene. CDR3 residues: CASSLGWGGRLYNEQFF. The CDR3 nucleotides read TGTGCCAGCAGCTTAGGATGGGGCGGGAGGTTGTACAATGAGCAGTTCTTC. The entire variable domain, with the rest obtained from reference TRBV7-2 and TRBJ2-1, is as follows: GAGVSQSPSNKVTEKGKDVELRCDPISGHTALYWYRQSLGQGLEFLIYFQGNSAPDKSGLPSDRFSAERTGGSVSTLTIQRTQQEDSAVYLCASSLGWGGRLYNEQFFGPGTRLTVL.

This clonotype was counted once. This sequence joins TRBV6-1 and TRBJ2-3, with D perhaps TRBD1 or TRBD2 (5 bases each). CDR1 is MNHNS and CDR2 is SASEGT in the germline V gene. Trimming shortened V by 5 bases and J by 6 bases, and 21 bases separated the two germline ends. The CDR3 loop spans 16 amino acids. This CDR3 reads CASSPAGTPTGDTQYF. In nucleotides, the CDR3 is TGTGCCAGCAGTCCCGCCGGGACCCCGACTGGGGATACGCAGTATTTT.

The chain combines TRBV6-6 with TRBJ2-3; the D call may be TRBD1 or TRBD2 (7 bases each). Germline values: CDR1 MNHNY, CDR2 SVGAGI (reference sequence). V was cut by 7 bases and J by 6 bases, with 20 bases left in between. The CDR3 runs 15 residues. The CDR3 is CASTLPQGGADTQYF. CDR3 nucleotide sequence: TGTGCCAGCACCCTACCCCAGGGGGGGGCTGATACGCAGTATTTT.

The chain recombines TRBV4-1 with TRBJ2-7; D may be TRBD1 (5 bases). The germline CDR1 and CDR2 sequences are MGHRA and YSYEKL. The CDR3 consists of 14 residues. V was cut by 0 bases and J by 4 bases, with 10 bases left in between. CDR3 nucleotide sequence: TGCGCCAGCAGCCAAGAGTGGGGCCGGTACGAGCAGTACTTC. It encodes CASSQEWGRYEQYF.

This clonotype showed up many times. The chain carries TRBV20-1 and TRBJ1-2; 9 nucleotides agree with TRBD1. J lost 7 bases, V lost 8 bases, and 11 bases had no gene match. The CDR3 has 13 amino acids. Per germline, CDR1 DFQATT and CDR2 SNEGSKA (reference sequence). Here the CDR3 DNA reads TGCAGTCCTCCGGGACAGGGTGTGGTTGGCTACACCTTC. Protein sequence: CSPPGQGVVGYTF.

This clonotype rates as medium-sized (0.01 to 0.1%). As DNA, the CDR3 is TGTGCCAGCAGCTCGAGACCGGGACTGCTTTCCTACAATGAGCAGTTCTTC. Protein sequence: CASSSRPGLLSYNEQFF. The chain has TRBV11-2 and TRBJ2-1, with D possibly matching TRBD2 (6 bases). Germline V gene data show CDR1 as SGHAT and CDR2 as FQNNGV. The CDR3 covers 17 residues. V was pared by 4 bases and J by 1 base, with 17 bases between.

This clonotype was counted ten times or more. The CDR3 spells CASSESINSPLHF. CDR3 nucleotides: TGCGCCAGCAGTGAGTCGATAAATTCACCCCTCCACTTT. The rearrangement uses TRBV10-2 and TRBJ1-6, with D uncertain. CDR1 WSHSY and CDR2 SAAADI come from the germline V gene. The CDR3 is made up of 13 amino acids. V was trimmed by 0 bases and J by 7 bases, leaving 4 bases between them.

The chain carries TRBV4-3 and TRBJ1-5, with D maybe TRBD1 (6 bases). The CDR3 is made up of 20 amino acids. CDR1 is LGHNA, CDR2 YSLEER, per germline. V was trimmed by 0 bases and J by 6 bases, leaving 27 bases between them. This CDR3 reads CASSQDSTGTVSFMSQPQHF. The CDR3 DNA follows: TGCGCCAGCAGCCAAGATTCTACAGGGACGGTATCTTTTATGAGTCAGCCCCAGCATTTT.

This sequence joins TRBV5-4 and TRBJ2-1; no clear D gene. The germline gives CDR1 SGHNT, CDR2 YYREEE (reference sequence). This CDR3 is 16 amino acids long. V gave up 0 bases and J gave up 0 bases, with 10 bases separating them. The CDR3 sequence: CASSLGRRSSYNEQFF. The CDR3 nucleotides read TGTGCCAGCAGCTTGGGACGGCGAAGCTCCTACAATGAGCAGTTCTTC.

This chain's CDR3 is CATMSVGVRSPLHF. The CDR3 nucleotides are TGTGCCACCATGTCCGTGGGGGTCCGATCACCCCTCCACTTT. The chain joins TRBV28 to TRBJ1-6, with a tentative D call TRBD1 (5 bases). The CDR3 runs 14 residues. Trimming left V 10 bases short and J 10 bases short, with 20 bases between. Per the germline V gene, CDR1 is MDHEN and CDR2 is SYDVKM.

At least ten counts were recorded for this clonotype. This rearrangement joins TRBV20-1 to TRBJ2-7; D not resolved. Per germline, CDR1 DFQATT and CDR2 SNEGSKA (reference sequence). The CDR3 is made up of 14 amino acids. Trimming took off 1 base at V and 2 bases at J, with 12 bases between the two ends. CDR3 residues: CSARGWGSTYEQYF. CDR3 in DNA: TGCAGTGCTAGAGGGTGGGGATCGACCTACGAGCAGTACTTC.

This clonotype was found many times. The J gene is TRBJ2-5, the V gene TRBV7-8; maybe TRBD1 (6 bases). The CDR3 totals 14 residues. Germline V gene data show CDR1 as SGHVS and CDR2 as FQNEAQ. Between the trimmed V and J ends, which lost 6 bases and 5 bases, there was a span of 16 bases. CDR3 coding DNA: TGTGCCAGCAGGGCAAGGGGCAGGGGCGAGACCCAGTACTTC. It specifies CASRARGRGETQYF.

Regarding this clonotype: This likely stems from a read error, as it lies one base from a far larger clone. V is TRBV7-2 and J is TRBJ2-1; 8 bases are a match to TRBD2. Trimming at V came to 11 bases and at J to 15 bases, leaving 21 bases not matched to a gene. The CDR3 is made up of 14 amino acids. Per the germline V gene, CDR1 is SGHTA and CDR2 is FQGNSA. The CDR3 protein is CAGSGGTSGSSAFF. The CDR3 DNA reads TGTGCCGGGAGTGGTGGTACTAGCGGCAGCTCTGCGTTCTTC.

This chain joins TRBV30 and TRBJ2-7; 11 bases are a match to TRBD2. The CDR3 is 13 residues long. The trim removed 3 bases at V and 3 bases at J, leaving 1 base unmatched. Germline lookup yields CDR1 GTSNPN and CDR2 SVGIG (reference sequence). CDR3 residues: CAWRLAGVYEQYF. CDR3 coding DNA: TGTGCCTGGAGACTAGCGGGAGTCTACGAGCAGTACTTC.

This clonotype was detected ten times or more. The gene calls are TRBV6-8 and TRBJ2-1; weak D call: TRBD1 (5 bases). Germline CDR1 is MNHGY and CDR2 is SAAAGT. The V end lost 5 bases, the J end lost 4 bases, and 9 bases lay between the germline ends. This CDR3 is built from 13 residues. The CDR3 nucleotides read TGTGCCAGCAGTCAGACAGAATACAATGAGCAGTTCTTC. Residues: CASSQTEYNEQFF.